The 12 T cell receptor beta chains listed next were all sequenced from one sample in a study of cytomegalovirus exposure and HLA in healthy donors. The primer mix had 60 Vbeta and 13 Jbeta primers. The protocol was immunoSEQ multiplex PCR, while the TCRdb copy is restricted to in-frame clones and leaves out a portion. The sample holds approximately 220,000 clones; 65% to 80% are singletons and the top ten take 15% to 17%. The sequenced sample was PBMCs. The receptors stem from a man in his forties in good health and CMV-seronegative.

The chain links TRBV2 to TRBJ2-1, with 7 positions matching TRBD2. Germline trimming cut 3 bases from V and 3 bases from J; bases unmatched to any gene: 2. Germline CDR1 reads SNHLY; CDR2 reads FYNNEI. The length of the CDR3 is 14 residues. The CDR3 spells CASSDSSGYNEQFF. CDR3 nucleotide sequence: TGTGCCAGCAGTGACTCTAGCGGCTACAATGAGCAGTTCTTC.

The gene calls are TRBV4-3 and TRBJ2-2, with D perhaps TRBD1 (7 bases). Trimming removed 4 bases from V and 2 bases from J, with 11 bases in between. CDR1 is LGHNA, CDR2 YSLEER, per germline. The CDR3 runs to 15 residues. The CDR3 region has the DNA TGCGCCAGCAGCCCCAGGGGGGAAAACACCGGGGAGCTGTTTTTT. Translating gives CASSPRGENTGELFF.

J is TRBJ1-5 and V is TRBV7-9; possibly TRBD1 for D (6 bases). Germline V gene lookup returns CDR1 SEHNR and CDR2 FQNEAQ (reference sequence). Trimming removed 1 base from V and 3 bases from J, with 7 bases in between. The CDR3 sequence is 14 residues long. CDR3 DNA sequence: TGTGCCAGCAGCTTAGGGACAGTCAATCAGCCCCAGCATTTT. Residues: CASSLGTVNQPQHF.

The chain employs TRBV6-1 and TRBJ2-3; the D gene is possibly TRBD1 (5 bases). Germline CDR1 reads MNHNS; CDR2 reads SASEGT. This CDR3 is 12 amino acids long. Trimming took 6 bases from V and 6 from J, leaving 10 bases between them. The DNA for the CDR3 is TGTGCCAGCAGAGGGGAAGCGGATACGCAGTATTTT. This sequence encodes CASRGEADTQYF.

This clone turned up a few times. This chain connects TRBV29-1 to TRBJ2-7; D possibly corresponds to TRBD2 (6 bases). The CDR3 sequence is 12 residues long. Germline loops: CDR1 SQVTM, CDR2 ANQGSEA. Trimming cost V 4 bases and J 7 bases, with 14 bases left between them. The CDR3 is CSVGDLRGEQYF. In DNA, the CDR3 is TGCAGCGTTGGGGACTTGAGAGGTGAGCAGTACTTC.

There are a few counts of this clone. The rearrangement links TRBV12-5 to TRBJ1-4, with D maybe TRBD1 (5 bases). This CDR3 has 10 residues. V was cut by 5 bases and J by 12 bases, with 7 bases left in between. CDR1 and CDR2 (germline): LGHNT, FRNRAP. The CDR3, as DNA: TGTGCTAGTGGTGACAGCGAACTGTTTTTT. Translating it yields CASGDSELFF.

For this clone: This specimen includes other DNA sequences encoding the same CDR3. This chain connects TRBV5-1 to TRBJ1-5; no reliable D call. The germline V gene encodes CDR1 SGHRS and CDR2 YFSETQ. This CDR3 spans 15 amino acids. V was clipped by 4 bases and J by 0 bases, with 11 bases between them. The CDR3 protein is CASSPGGNSNQPQHF. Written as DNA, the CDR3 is TGCGCCAGCAGCCCCGGTGGTAATAGCAATCAGCCCCAGCATTTT.

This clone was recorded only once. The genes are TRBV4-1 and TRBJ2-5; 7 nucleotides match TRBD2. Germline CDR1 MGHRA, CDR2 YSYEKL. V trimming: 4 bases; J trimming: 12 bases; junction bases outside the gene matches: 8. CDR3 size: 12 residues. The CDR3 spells CASSLEAGPEYF. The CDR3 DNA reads TGCGCCAGCAGCCTAGAAGCGGGGCCCGAGTACTTC.

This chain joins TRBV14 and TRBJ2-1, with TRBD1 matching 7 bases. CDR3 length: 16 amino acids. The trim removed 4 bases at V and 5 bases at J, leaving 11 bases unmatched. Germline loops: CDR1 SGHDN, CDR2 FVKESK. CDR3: CASSRRQGLRNNEQFF. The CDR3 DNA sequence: TGTGCCAGCAGCCGAAGACAGGGCCTCCGGAACAATGAGCAGTTCTTC. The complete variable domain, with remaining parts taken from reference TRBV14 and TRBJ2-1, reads EAGVTQFPSHSVIEKGQTVTLRCDPISGHDNLYWYRRVMGKEIKFLLHFVKESKQDESGMPNNRFLAERTGGTYSTLKVQPAELEDSGVYFCASSRRQGLRNNEQFFGPGTRLTVL.

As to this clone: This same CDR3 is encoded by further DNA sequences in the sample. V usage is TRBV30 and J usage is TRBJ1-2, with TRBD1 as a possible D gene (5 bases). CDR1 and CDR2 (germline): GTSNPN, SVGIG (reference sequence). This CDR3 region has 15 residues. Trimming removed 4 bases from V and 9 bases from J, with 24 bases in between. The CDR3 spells CAWNPDTQGLGSYTF. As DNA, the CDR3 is TGTGCCTGGAATCCTGACACGCAGGGATTGGGGAGCTACACCTTC.

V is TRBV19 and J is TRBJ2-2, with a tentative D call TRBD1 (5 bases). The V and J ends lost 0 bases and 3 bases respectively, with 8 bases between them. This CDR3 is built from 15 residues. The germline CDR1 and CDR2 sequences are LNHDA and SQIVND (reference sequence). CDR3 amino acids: CASSIDRVYTGELFF. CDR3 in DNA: TGTGCCAGTAGTATAGACAGGGTATACACCGGGGAGCTGTTTTTT.

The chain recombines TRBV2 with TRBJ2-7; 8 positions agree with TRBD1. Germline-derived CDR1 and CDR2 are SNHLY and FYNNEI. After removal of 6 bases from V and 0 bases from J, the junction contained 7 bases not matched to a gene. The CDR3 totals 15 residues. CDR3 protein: CASSDRDRSSYEQYF. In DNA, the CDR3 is TGTGCCAGCAGCGACCGGGACAGGAGCTCCTACGAGCAGTACTTC. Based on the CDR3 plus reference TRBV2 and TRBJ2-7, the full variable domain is EPEVTQTPSHQVTQMGQEVILRCVPISNHLYFYWYRQILGQKVEFLVSFYNNEISEKSEIFDDQFSVERPDGSNFTLKIRSTKLEDSAMYFCASSDRDRSSYEQYFGPGTRLTVT.